The clone carrying this T cell receptor beta chain was seen a handful of times. Its antigen is unknown. It was with 60 Vbeta and 13 Jbeta primers that the PCR ran. Profiled with immunoSEQ multiplex PCR; TCRdb holds only in-frame clones, not every one. The sample carries about 120,000 clones, roughly 80% recorded once. This record comes from a study of cytomegalovirus exposure and HLA in healthy donors. Study summary: An early release of data contained about 85 million unique TCRs, which came from HLA-typed donors.

V was shortened by 3 bases and J by 0 bases, with 8 bases between the two germline ends. Germline CDR1 SGHAT, CDR2 FQNNGV. CDR3 length: 14 residues. Overall study findings and caveats: V- and J-gene trimming in TCR beta was tied to a missense DCLRE1C variant by an analysis performed later. A prior analysis recorded that most TCR beta V segments were productive about 90% or about 30% of the time.

The chain recombines TRBV11-2 with TRBJ1-1, with a possible D match to TRBD1 (5 bases). What was sequenced was PBMCs. The receptor's source is a man aged 25 to 40 in good health and CMV-seronegative. The CDR3 DNA reads as TGTGCCAGCAGCTTCCCCAGGGTGAACACTGAAGCTTTCTTT. It translates to CASSFPRVNTEAFF. The variable domain in full, completed from reference TRBV11-2 and TRBJ1-1, reads EAGVAQSPRYKIIEKRQSVAFWCNPISGHATLYWYQQILGQGPKLLIQFQNNGVVDDSQLPKDRFSAERLKGVDSTLKIQPAKLEDSAVYLCASSFPRVNTEAFFGQGTRLTVV.